This record concerns one T cell receptor (beta chain) sequence. Antigen unknown. This specimen belongs to a study of cytomegalovirus exposure and HLA in healthy donors. General study results and limits: TCR beta V- and J-gene trimming, according to a later analysis, was linked to a missense DCLRE1C variant.

Researchers ran the PCR with 60 Vbeta and 13 Jbeta primers. Sequencing used immunoSEQ multiplex PCR; TCRdb keeps in-frame clones, though not all of them. The table lists roughly 110,000 clones, approximately 80% of them singletons, with over 20% in the top ten. The germline V gene has CDR1 LNHDA and CDR2 SQIVND (reference sequence). CDR3 length: 16 residues. V dropped 1 base and J dropped 9 bases, with 22 bases sitting between them. The chain is built from TRBV19 and TRBJ2-7, with a weak D call TRBD1 (5 bases). The receptor was isolated from a man aged 30 to 39 in good health and CMV-seropositive. The sequenced material came from PBMCs. CDR3 region: CASSIGRRRAWVLQYF. CDR3 DNA sequence: TGTGCCAGTAGTATAGGTCGGCGCAGGGCGTGGGTCTTGCAGTACTTC.